The clone carrying this TCR beta chain was found a few times. What it binds is unknown. The sample belongs to a study of T cells after yellow fever vaccination. TCRdb re-called the 5' RACE reads through MiXCR, storing one row per CDR3 protein. The sample lists some 500,000 distinct CDR3 sequences, 13% seen once, with more than 13% in the top ten. Study-wide findings and caveats: Post-booster repertoires contained most primary-vaccination clones again (almost 97% CD4, about 90% CD8).

This clonotype was sampled from a young man who received the YFV17D yellow fever vaccine. The sequencing used PBMCs, collected on the day of the yellow fever booster vaccination.

CDR3 sequence reads: CATSPGPGREQFF. The CDR3 DNA follows: TGTGCCACCAGCCCTGGTCCGGGTCGTGAGCAGTTCTTC. The J gene is TRBJ2-1, the V gene TRBV15; no clear D. Trimming stripped 5 bases from V and 9 bases from J, with 14 bases between. CDR3 size: 13 residues. Per germline, CDR1 LNHNV and CDR2 YYDKDF (reference sequence).